Following are 20 T cell receptor beta chains from one sample sequenced in a study of identical twins. TCRdb re-called the 5' RACE reads with MiXCR, one entry per CDR3 protein. The repertoire consists of approximately 150,000 distinct CDR3 sequences, with approximately 3.5% occurring once and the leading ten covering approximately 7.7%. Sequences were obtained from memory T cells sorted from blood. The receptor source for this set is a man younger than 35 in good health.

This clonotype has only a few counts. The J gene is TRBJ2-2, the V gene TRBV11-3; a possible D gene is TRBD2 (5 bases). CDR1 and CDR2 (germline): SGHNT, YENEEA. Trimming left V 5 bases short and J 5 bases short, with 18 bases between. This CDR3 spans 16 amino acids. The CDR3 bases are TGTGCCAGCAGCCAATGGCCGCTAGCCTCTACCGGGGAGCTGTTTTTT. It codes for CASSQWPLASTGELFF.

This clonotype was seen ten or more times. V is TRBV20-1 and J is TRBJ1-6, with 7 positions matching TRBD1. From germline, CDR1 is DFQATT and CDR2 SNEGSKA (reference sequence). V was pared by 6 bases and J by 6 bases, with 17 bases of the junction left unmatched. CDR3 size: 17 residues. The DNA of the CDR3 is TGCAGTGCCAGACCGGAGCTGACAGGGCGACTTAATTCACCCCTCCACTTT. It specifies CSARPELTGRLNSPLHF.

This clonotype was counted ten times or more. The chain links TRBV7-7 to TRBJ1-5; the D gene is possibly TRBD1 (6 bases). V gave up 6 bases and J gave up 7 bases, with 16 bases separating them. Per germline, CDR1 SSHAT and CDR2 FNYEAQ (reference sequence). The CDR3 sequence is 14 residues long. DNA for the CDR3: TGTGCCAGCAGGTTAAGGGGGAAGAGGCAGCCCCAGCATTTT. Translation gives CASRLRGKRQPQHF.

In this sample, this clonotype turned up many times. This sequence joins TRBV20-1 and TRBJ2-1; a possible D gene is TRBD2 (6 bases). Germline-derived CDR1 and CDR2 are DFQATT and SNEGSKA (reference sequence). Trimming removed 5 bases from V and 6 bases from J, with 20 bases in between. This CDR3 has 15 amino acids. CDR3 loop: CSAAQAHPSVNEQFF. The CDR3 DNA is TGCAGTGCTGCCCAGGCTCACCCTAGCGTCAATGAGCAGTTCTTC.

The chain combines TRBV7-9 with TRBJ2-1, with D unresolved. The V gene's germline CDR1 is SEHNR and CDR2 FQNEAQ (reference sequence). CDR3 size: 14 residues. V dropped 2 bases and J dropped 9 bases, with 14 bases sitting between them. CDR3 DNA sequence: TGTGCCAGCAGCTTAACCGGATTCGCCTTTGAGCAGTTCTTC. Protein product: CASSLTGFAFEQFF.

In its sample, this clonotype was seen many times. The rearrangement links TRBV20-1 to TRBJ2-3; 8 positions match TRBD1. The CDR3 has 14 residues. The germline CDR1 and CDR2 sequences are DFQATT and SNEGSKA (reference sequence). V lost 2 bases to trimming and J lost 4 bases; unmatched junction nucleotides: 5. DNA of the CDR3: TGCAGTGCTAGACAGGGGGCTATCGCAGATACGCAGTATTTT. It encodes CSARQGAIADTQYF.

This clonotype occurred many times. The chain links TRBV11-2 to TRBJ1-1; maybe TRBD1 (5 bases). The V gene's germline CDR1 is SGHAT and CDR2 FQNNGV. The CDR3 extends over 12 amino acids. Trimming shortened V by 0 bases and J by 8 bases, and 7 bases separated the two germline ends. CDR3 loop: CASSLEWGEAFF. The CDR3 coding sequence is TGTGCCAGCAGCTTAGAGTGGGGGGAAGCTTTCTTT.

This clonotype was found many times. This chain's CDR3 is CAITGLAGLNTQYF. The CDR3 DNA reads as TGTGCCATCACGGGGCTAGCGGGACTCAATACGCAGTATTTT. The rearrangement uses TRBV7-9 and TRBJ2-3; TRBD2 aligns across 9 bases. J lost 7 bases, V lost 10 bases, and 12 bases had no gene match. The CDR3 covers 14 residues. The germline V gene has CDR1 SEHNR and CDR2 FQNEAQ (reference sequence).

This clonotype was found many times. This sequence joins TRBV6-5 and TRBJ1-5; D is ambiguous. CDR1 is MNHEY, CDR2 SVGAGI, per germline. The CDR3 is 11 amino acids. V gave up 11 bases and J gave up 11 bases, with 16 bases separating them. CDR3 sequence reads: CACGRQSSQHF. CDR3 coding DNA: TGTGCCTGCGGACGGCAAAGTTCCCAGCATTTT.

This clonotype was seen only a few times. The chain recombines TRBV7-9 with TRBJ2-3; D is uncertain. The V gene lost 5 bases and the J gene lost 2 bases, with 14 bases spanning the gap. Germline V gene data show CDR1 as SEHNR and CDR2 as FQNEAQ (reference sequence). CDR3 size: 15 residues. The CDR3 DNA reads TGTGCCAGCAGCCCAGGTCTCAAAAACACAGATACGCAGTATTTT. Encoded protein: CASSPGLKNTDTQYF.

Many counts were recorded for this clonotype. The V gene is TRBV7-6, the J gene TRBJ2-3; no reliable D call. Looked up from germline, CDR1 is SGHVS and CDR2 is FNYEAQ. The germline V and J ends were trimmed by 1 base and 1 base, with 9 bases remaining between them. The CDR3 covers 15 residues. CDR3 in DNA: TGTGCCAGCAGCTTAGTCTCCAGCGGCACAGATACGCAGTATTTT. This sequence encodes CASSLVSSGTDTQYF.

This clonotype appeared many times. This chain connects TRBV9 to TRBJ2-5, with 9 bases that match TRBD2. From germline, CDR1 is SGDLS and CDR2 YYNGEE. The CDR3 loop spans 15 amino acids. V trimming: 0 bases; J trimming: 5 bases; junction bases outside the gene matches: 5. DNA of the CDR3: TGTGCCAGCAGCGTAGGCGGGAGGGCCGGGGAGACCCAGTACTTC. Protein product: CASSVGGRAGETQYF.

This clonotype was recorded many times. This chain connects TRBV29-1 to TRBJ1-2, with 9 nucleotides matching TRBD1. This CDR3 is 14 amino acids long. V dropped 8 bases and J dropped 8; count of bases not matched to a gene: 15. Germline assignment: CDR1 SQVTM and CDR2 ANQGSEA. CDR3 amino acids: CSTVSDRGFDGYTF. DNA for the CDR3: TGCAGCACCGTAAGCGACAGGGGGTTTGACGGCTACACCTTC.

This clonotype was seen ten or more times. As DNA, the CDR3 is TGTGCCAGCTCACCAAGCGGGGTCGGGCAGTACTTC. Its protein product is CASSPSGVGQYF. The V gene is TRBV18, the J gene TRBJ2-7; 7 bases line up with TRBD2. Germline CDR1 reads KGHSH; CDR2 reads LQKENI. CDR3 length: 12 residues. The V segment lost 2 bases and the J segment 9 bases; nucleotides outside the gene matches: 4.

This clonotype has at least ten counts. The CDR3, as DNA: TGTGCCAGCAGCTTATACAGGGGGACGGATCAGCCCCAGCATTTT. Its protein is CASSLYRGTDQPQHF. This chain joins TRBV7-2 and TRBJ1-5; 8 bases line up with TRBD1. The V gene end was trimmed by 2 bases and the J gene end by 5 bases; junction bases not matched to a gene: 5. Germline-derived CDR1 and CDR2 are SGHTA and FQGNSA. The CDR3 sequence is 15 residues long.

At least ten counts were recorded for this clonotype. The rearrangement uses TRBV7-2 and TRBJ2-7; weak D call: TRBD2 (5 bases). CDR3 length: 14 amino acids. Germline V lookup: CDR1 SGHTA, CDR2 FQGNSA. Trimming took 5 bases from V and 3 from J, leaving 14 bases between them. CDR3 sequence (DNA): TGTGCCAGCAGCCTACCGGGAACTGTCTACGAGCAGTACTTC. The encoded protein is CASSLPGTVYEQYF.

This clonotype occurred many times. V and J are TRBV5-1 and TRBJ2-1; 11 bases align to TRBD2. This CDR3 spans 22 amino acids. With V trimmed by 4 bases and J by 7 bases, 28 bases remained unmatched. Germline V CDR1 and CDR2: SGHRS, YFSETQ. The DNA of the CDR3 is TGCGCCAGCAGCCCTAGACAGGGGTCCACTACTACTAGCGGGAGAGGTCGGAATGAGCAGTTCTTC. As protein: CASSPRQGSTTTSGRGRNEQFF.

This clonotype occurred many times. V usage is TRBV5-6 and J usage is TRBJ1-5, with 7 bases that match TRBD1. The V gene end was trimmed by 1 base and the J gene end by 7 bases; junction bases not matched to a gene: 8. Germline-derived CDR1 and CDR2 are SGHDT and YYEEEE. The CDR3 runs to 15 residues. The CDR3 region has the DNA TGTGCCAGCAGCTTGAGACAGGGATTGAGACAGCCCCAGCATTTT. This encodes CASSLRQGLRQPQHF.

The rearrangement links TRBV24-1 to TRBJ2-5, with D tentatively TRBD2 (7 bases). The CDR3 extends over 15 amino acids. From germline, CDR1 is KGHDR and CDR2 SFDVKD. Trimming shortened V by 5 bases and J by 4 bases, and 16 bases separated the two germline ends. The CDR3 protein is CATSGGGGQGETQYF. In DNA form, the CDR3 reads TGTGCCACCAGTGGCGGCGGGGGCCAAGGAGAGACCCAGTACTTC.

This clonotype was seen only a few times. V and J are TRBV18 and TRBJ1-5; no definite D call. The germline V and J ends were trimmed by 1 base and 5 bases, with 18 bases remaining between them. The CDR3 sequence is 17 residues long. Germline assignment: CDR1 KGHSH and CDR2 LQKENI. The CDR3 nucleotides read TGTGCCAGCTCACCACGGAGTAGGGCGGGTTGGGATCAGCCCCAGCATTTT. Protein: CASSPRSRAGWDQPQHF. The variable domain in full, with the rest retrieved from reference TRBV18 and TRBJ1-5, is NAGVMQNPRHLVRRRGQEARLRCSPMKGHSHVYWYRQLPEEGLKFMVYLQKENIIDESGMPKERFSAEFPKEGPSILRIQQVVRGDSAAYFCASSPRSRAGWDQPQHFGDGTRLSIL.